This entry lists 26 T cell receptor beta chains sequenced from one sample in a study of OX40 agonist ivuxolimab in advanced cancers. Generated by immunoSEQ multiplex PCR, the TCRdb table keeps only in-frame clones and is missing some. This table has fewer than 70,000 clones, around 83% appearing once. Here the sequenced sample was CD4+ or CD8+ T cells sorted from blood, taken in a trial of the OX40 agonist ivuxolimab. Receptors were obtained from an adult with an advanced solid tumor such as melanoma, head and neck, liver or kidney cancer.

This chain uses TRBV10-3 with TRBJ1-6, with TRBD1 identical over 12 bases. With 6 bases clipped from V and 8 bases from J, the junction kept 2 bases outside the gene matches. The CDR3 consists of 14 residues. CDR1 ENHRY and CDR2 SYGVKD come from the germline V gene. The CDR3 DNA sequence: TGTGCCATCAGGGGACAGGGGGCTGATTCACCCCTCCACTTT. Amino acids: CAIRGQGADSPLHF.

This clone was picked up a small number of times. The CDR3: CASSSPGSGSTYEQYF. CDR3 coding DNA: TGTGCCAGCAGTTCCCCCGGCAGCGGGAGTACCTACGAGCAGTACTTC. The chain links TRBV28 to TRBJ2-7; 8 bases are shared with TRBD2. Germline CDR1 reads MDHEN; CDR2 reads SYDVKM. V was clipped by 4 bases and J by 2 bases; unmatched bases: 10. The CDR3 sequence is 16 residues long.

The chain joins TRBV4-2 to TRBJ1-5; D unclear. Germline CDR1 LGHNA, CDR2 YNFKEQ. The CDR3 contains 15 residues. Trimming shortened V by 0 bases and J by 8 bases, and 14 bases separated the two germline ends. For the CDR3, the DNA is TGTGCCAGCAGCCAAGATTTAGGGTTTAGGGAGCCCCAGCATTTT. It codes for CASSQDLGFREPQHF.

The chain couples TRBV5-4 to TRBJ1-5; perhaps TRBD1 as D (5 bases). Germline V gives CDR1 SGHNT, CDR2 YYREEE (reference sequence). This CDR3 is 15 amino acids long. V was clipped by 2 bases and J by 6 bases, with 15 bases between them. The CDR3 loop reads CASSFVSRGPQPQHF. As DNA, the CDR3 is TGTGCCAGCAGCTTTGTTTCAAGGGGTCCTCAGCCCCAGCATTTT.

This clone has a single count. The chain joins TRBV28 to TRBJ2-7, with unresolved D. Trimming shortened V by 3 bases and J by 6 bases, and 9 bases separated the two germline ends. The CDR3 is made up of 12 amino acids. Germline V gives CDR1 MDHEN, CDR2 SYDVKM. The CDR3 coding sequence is TGTGCCAGCAGTTTGAAGAGACGCGAGCAGTACTTC. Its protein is CASSLKRREQYF. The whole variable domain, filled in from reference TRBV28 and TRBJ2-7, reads DVKVTQSSRYLVKRTGEKVFLECVQDMDHENMFWYRQDPGLGLRLIYFSYDVKMKEKGDIPEGYSVSREKKERFSLILESASTNQTSMYLCASSLKRREQYFGPGTRLTVT.

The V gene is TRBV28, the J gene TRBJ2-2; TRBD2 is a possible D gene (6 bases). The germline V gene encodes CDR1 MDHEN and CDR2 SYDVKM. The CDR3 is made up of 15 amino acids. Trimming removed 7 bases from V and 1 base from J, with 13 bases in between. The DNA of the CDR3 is TGTGCCAGCACGGATAGGCGGGGGAACACCGGGGAGCTGTTTTTT. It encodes CASTDRRGNTGELFF.

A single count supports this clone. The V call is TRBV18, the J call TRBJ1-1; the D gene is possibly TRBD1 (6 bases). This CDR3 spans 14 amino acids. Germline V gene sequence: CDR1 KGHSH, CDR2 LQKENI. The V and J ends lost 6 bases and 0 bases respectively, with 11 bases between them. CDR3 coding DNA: TGTGCCAGCTCCCGGACAGCGATGAACACTGAAGCTTTCTTT. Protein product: CASSRTAMNTEAFF.

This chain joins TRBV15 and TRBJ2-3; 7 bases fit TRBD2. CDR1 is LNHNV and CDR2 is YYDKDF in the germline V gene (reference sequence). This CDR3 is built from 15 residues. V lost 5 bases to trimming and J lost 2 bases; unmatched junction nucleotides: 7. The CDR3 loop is CATSARGLFTDTQYF. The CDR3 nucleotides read TGTGCCACCAGCGCCCGGGGACTATTCACAGATACGCAGTATTTT.

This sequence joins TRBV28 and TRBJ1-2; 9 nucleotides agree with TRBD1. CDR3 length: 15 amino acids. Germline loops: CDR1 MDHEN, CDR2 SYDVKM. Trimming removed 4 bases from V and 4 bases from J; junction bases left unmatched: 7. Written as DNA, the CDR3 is TGTGCCAGCAGTTCTGGGACAGGGTATAGCTATGGCTACACCTTC. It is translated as CASSSGTGYSYGYTF.

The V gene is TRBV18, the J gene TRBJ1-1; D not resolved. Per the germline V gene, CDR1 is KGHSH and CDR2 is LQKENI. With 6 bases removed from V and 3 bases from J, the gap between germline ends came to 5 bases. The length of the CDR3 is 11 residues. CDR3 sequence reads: CASSLDTEAFF. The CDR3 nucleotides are TGTGCCAGCTCCTTGGACACTGAAGCTTTCTTT.

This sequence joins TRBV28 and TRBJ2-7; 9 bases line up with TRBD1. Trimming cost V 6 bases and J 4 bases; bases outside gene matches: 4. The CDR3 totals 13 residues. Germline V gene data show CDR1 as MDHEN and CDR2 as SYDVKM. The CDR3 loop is CASRTTGGYEQYF. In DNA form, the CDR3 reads TGTGCCAGCAGAACGACAGGGGGTTACGAGCAGTACTTC.

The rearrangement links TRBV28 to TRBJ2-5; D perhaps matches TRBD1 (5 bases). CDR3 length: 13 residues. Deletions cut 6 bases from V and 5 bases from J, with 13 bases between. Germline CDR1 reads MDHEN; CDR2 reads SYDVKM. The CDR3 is CASRGRVSETQYF. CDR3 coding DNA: TGTGCCAGCAGGGGCAGGGTTTCGGAGACCCAGTACTTC. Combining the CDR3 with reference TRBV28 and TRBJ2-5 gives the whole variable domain DVKVTQSSRYLVKRTGEKVFLECVQDMDHENMFWYRQDPGLGLRLIYFSYDVKMKEKGDIPEGYSVSREKKERFSLILESASTNQTSMYLCASRGRVSETQYFGPGTRLLVL.

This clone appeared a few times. Here the CDR3 DNA reads TGTGCCAGTAGTATTCTGGGGGGGAACACTGAAGCTTTCTTT. This codes for CASSILGGNTEAFF. The chain joins TRBV19 to TRBJ1-1; D may be TRBD1 (5 bases). The CDR3 spans 14 residues. Germline V gene data show CDR1 as LNHDA and CDR2 as SQIVND (reference sequence). The germline V and J ends were trimmed by 3 bases and 1 base, with 9 bases remaining between them.

CDR3 nucleotide sequence: TGTGCCAGCAGTACTAGCGGGAGGCCCACAGATACGCAGTATTTT. This encodes CASSTSGRPTDTQYF. The chain joins TRBV14 to TRBJ2-3; 12 positions match TRBD2. The CDR3 length is 15 residues. V gave up 6 bases and J gave up 2 bases; unmatched junction bases: 3. CDR1 is SGHDN, CDR2 FVKESK, per germline. Filled out from reference TRBV14 and TRBJ2-3, the complete variable domain reads EAGVTQFPSHSVIEKGQTVTLRCDPISGHDNLYWYRRVMGKEIKFLLHFVKESKQDESGMPNNRFLAERTGGTYSTLKVQPAELEDSGVYFCASSTSGRPTDTQYFGPGTRLTVL.

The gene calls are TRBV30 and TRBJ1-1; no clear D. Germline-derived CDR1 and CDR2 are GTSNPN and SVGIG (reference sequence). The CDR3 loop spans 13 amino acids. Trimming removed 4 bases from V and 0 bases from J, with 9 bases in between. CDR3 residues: CAWTDGMNTEAFF. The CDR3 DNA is TGTGCCTGGACGGACGGGATGAACACTGAAGCTTTCTTT. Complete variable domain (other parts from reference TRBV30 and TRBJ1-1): SQTIHQWPATLVQPVGSPLSLECTVEGTSNPNLYWYRQAAGRGLQLLFYSVGIGQISSEVPQNLSASRPQDRQFILSSKKLLLSDSGFYLCAWTDGMNTEAFFGQGTRLTVV.

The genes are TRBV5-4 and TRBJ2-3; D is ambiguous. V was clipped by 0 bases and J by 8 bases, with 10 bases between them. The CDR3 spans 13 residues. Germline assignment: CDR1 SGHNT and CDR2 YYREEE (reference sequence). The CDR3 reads CASSLASEGTQYF. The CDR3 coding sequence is TGTGCCAGCAGCTTGGCCTCGGAAGGTACGCAGTATTTT.

CDR3 region: CASSTTNLDRGFGTEAFF. CDR3 DNA sequence: TGTGCCAGTAGCACTACAAACCTGGACAGAGGATTTGGAACTGAAGCTTTCTTT. The chain has TRBV19 and TRBJ1-1; a possible D gene is TRBD1 (6 bases). The CDR3 totals 18 residues. With 6 bases removed from V and 5 bases from J, the gap between germline ends came to 28 bases. CDR1 is LNHDA, CDR2 SQIVND, per germline (reference sequence).

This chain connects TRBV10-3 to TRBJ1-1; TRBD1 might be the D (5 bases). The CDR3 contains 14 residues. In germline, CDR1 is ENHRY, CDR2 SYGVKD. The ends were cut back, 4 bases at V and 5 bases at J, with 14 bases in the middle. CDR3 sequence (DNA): TGTGCCATCAGTGCGGGGGACGGAAGGACTGAAGCTTTCTTT. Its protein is CAISAGDGRTEAFF.

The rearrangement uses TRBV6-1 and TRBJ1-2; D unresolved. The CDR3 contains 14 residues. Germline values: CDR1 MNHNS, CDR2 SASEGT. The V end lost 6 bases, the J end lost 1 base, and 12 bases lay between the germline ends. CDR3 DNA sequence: TGTGCCAGCAGGGCGGGCAGTCTTAACTATGGCTACACCTTC. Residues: CASRAGSLNYGYTF.

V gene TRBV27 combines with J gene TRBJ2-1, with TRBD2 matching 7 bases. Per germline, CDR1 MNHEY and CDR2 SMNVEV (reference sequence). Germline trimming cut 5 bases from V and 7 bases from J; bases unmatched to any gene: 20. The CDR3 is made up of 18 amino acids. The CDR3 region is CASSPDLGFAGVRNEQFF. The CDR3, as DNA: TGTGCCAGCAGTCCAGACCTTGGTTTTGCGGGAGTTAGGAATGAGCAGTTCTTC.

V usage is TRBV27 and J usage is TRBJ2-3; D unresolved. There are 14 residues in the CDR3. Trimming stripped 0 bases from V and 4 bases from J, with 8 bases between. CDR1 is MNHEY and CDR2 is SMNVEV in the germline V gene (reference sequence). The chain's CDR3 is CASSLSNSPDTQYF. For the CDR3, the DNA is TGTGCCAGCAGTTTATCAAATAGCCCAGATACGCAGTATTTT.

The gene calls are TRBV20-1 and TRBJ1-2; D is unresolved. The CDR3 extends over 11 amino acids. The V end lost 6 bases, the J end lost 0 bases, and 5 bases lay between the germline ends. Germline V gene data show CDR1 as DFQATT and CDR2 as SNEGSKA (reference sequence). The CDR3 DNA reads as TGCAGTGCCCAAGCTAACTATGGCTACACCTTC. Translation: CSAQANYGYTF.

For the CDR3, the DNA is TGTGCCAGCAGCCCCCGGACAGGGGGCTACAGTGCTTTCTTT. It translates to CASSPRTGGYSAFF. This rearrangement joins TRBV7-2 to TRBJ1-1; 11 positions agree with TRBD1. CDR1 and CDR2 from the germline V gene are SGHTA and FQGNSA. With V trimmed by 5 bases and J by 11 bases, 10 bases remained unmatched. CDR3 length: 14 amino acids.

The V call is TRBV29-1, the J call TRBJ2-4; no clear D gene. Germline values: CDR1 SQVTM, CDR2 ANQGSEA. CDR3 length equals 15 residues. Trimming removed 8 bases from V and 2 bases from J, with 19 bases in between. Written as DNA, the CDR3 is TGCAGCACGAACTTGCGGATGGGAACCAAAAACATTCAGTACTTC. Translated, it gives CSTNLRMGTKNIQYF.

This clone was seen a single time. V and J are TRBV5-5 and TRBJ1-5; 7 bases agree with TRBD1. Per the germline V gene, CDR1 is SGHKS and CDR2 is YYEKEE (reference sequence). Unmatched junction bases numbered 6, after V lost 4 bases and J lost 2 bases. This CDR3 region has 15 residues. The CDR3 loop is CASSARQGGNQPQHF. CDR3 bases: TGTGCCAGCAGCGCCCGACAGGGTGGCAATCAGCCCCAGCATTTT.

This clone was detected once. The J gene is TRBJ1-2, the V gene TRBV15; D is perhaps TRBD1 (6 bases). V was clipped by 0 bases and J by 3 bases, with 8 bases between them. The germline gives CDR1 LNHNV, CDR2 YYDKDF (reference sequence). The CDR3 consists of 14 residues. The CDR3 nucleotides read TGTGCCACCAGCAGAGAGGCAGGGGACTATGGCTACACCTTC. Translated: CATSREAGDYGYTF.